This T cell receptor beta chain was recorded in a study of blood T cell repertoires in COVID-19. This clone was seen just once. Some clones are missing from TCRdb's copy, which holds only in-frame ones; the method was immunoSEQ multiplex PCR. The table records a few hundred thousand clones, 87% of them present only once. Study members were between about 18 and 100 years old and lived in fewer than 30 US regions. The sequence derives from a man in his thirties or forties in a cohort exposed to, infected with or recovered from COVID-19 (not recorded which). Sequencing was carried out using PBMCs or T cells enriched from blood (not recorded which).

The chain's CDR3 is CASSLTGGRNQPQHF. In DNA, the CDR3 is TGTGCCAGCAGCCTGACAGGGGGTCGGAATCAGCCCCAGCATTTT. The chain uses TRBV7-2 and TRBJ1-5, with 9 bases lining up with TRBD1. Germline V CDR1 and CDR2: SGHTA, FQGNSA. The CDR3 sequence is 15 residues long. V trimming: 5 bases; J trimming: 4 bases; junction bases outside the gene matches: 6.